What follows are 20 T cell receptor beta chains derived from one specimen sequenced in a study of T-cell memory formation after mild COVID-19. TCRdb recomputed calls from the 5' RACE reads with MiXCR, one row per CDR3 protein. The table includes roughly 200,000 distinct CDR3 sequences, 16% detected once. Sample: PBMCs or a T cell subset sorted from them (not recorded which). These receptors were obtained from an adult woman who had mild COVID-19 (a few samples of this study predate the infection). Cell type and time point are not known.

This clonotype was counted ten times or more. The chain carries TRBV20-1 and TRBJ2-1; D is tentatively TRBD1 or TRBD2 (5 bases each). Germline V gene sequence: CDR1 DFQATT, CDR2 SNEGSKA (reference sequence). The ends were cut back, 4 bases at V and 4 bases at J, with 20 bases in the middle. The CDR3 contains 16 residues. The DNA of the CDR3 is TGCAGTGCTACCATCTTCGGGACGGGAAATTACAATGAGCAGTTCTTC. It encodes CSATIFGTGNYNEQFF.

The chain links TRBV3-1 to TRBJ2-7; 8 bases fit TRBD1. Germline values: CDR1 LGHDT, CDR2 YNNKEL (reference sequence). With V trimmed by 4 bases and J by 6 bases, 5 bases remained unmatched. This CDR3 has 13 amino acids. The CDR3 spells CASSPWTGSEQYF. CDR3 sequence (DNA): TGTGCCAGCAGCCCATGGACAGGGTCCGAGCAGTACTTC.

This clonotype occurred a few times. The chain recombines TRBV7-8 with TRBJ2-7; 9 bases align to TRBD1. V lost 1 base and J lost 6; bases outside the gene matches: 4. The CDR3 is 14 amino acids. Looked up from germline, CDR1 is SGHVS and CDR2 is FQNEAQ. CDR3 DNA: TGTGCCAGCAGCTTAGGGACAGGGGTTTCCGAGCAGTACTTC. This gives the protein CASSLGTGVSEQYF.

This clonotype was seen ten or more times. The rearrangement links TRBV10-3 to TRBJ2-1; 13 nucleotides match TRBD2. V shed 10 bases and J 7 bases; nucleotides not matched to a gene: 4. Germline CDR1 and CDR2: ENHRY and SYGVKD. The CDR3 is 13 residues long. The CDR3 protein is CASGLAGANEQFF. CDR3 nucleotide sequence: TGTGCCAGTGGACTAGCGGGGGCGAATGAGCAGTTCTTC.

The chain uses TRBV5-1 and TRBJ2-1, with 11 bases identical to TRBD2. The germline CDR1 and CDR2 sequences are SGHRS and YFSETQ. V was clipped by 2 bases and J by 4 bases; unmatched bases: 8. This CDR3 spans 17 amino acids. Here the CDR3 reads CASSLYGTSGLYNEQFF. The DNA of the CDR3 is TGCGCCAGCAGCTTATACGGGACTAGCGGACTGTACAATGAGCAGTTCTTC. Drawing the rest from reference TRBV5-1 and TRBJ2-1, the complete variable domain is KAGVTQTPRYLIKTRGQQVTLSCSPISGHRSVSWYQQTPGQGLQFLFEYFSETQRNKGNFPGRFSGRQFSNSRSEMNVSTLELGDSALYLCASSLYGTSGLYNEQFFGPGTRLTVL.

This clonotype has more than one count but fewer than ten. This chain connects TRBV7-9 to TRBJ2-7, with 10 bases lining up with TRBD2. V was pared by 3 bases and J by 1 base, with 3 bases of the junction left unmatched. The germline V gene encodes CDR1 SEHNR and CDR2 FQNEAQ (reference sequence). The CDR3 runs 15 residues. The CDR3 here is CASSLPSGRSYEQYF. The DNA of the CDR3 is TGTGCCAGCAGCTTGCCTAGCGGGAGATCCTACGAGCAGTACTTC.

The V gene is TRBV6-5, the J gene TRBJ2-1; the match to TRBD2 covers 9 bases. Trimming removed 8 bases from V and 3 bases from J; junction bases left unmatched: 5. The germline CDR1 and CDR2 sequences are MNHEY and SVGAGI. The CDR3 totals 14 residues. The chain's CDR3 is CASGRRGGYNEQFF. Here the CDR3 DNA reads TGTGCCAGCGGTAGGCGGGGGGGCTACAATGAGCAGTTCTTC.

The CDR3 here is CASSQEPRKHAFF. In DNA, the CDR3 is TGTGCCAGCAGCCAAGAGCCCCGAAAACACGCTTTCTTT. This chain joins TRBV4-2 and TRBJ1-1, with unresolved D. Germline CDR1 and CDR2: LGHNA and YNFKEQ. The CDR3 length is 13 residues. The V gene lost 0 bases and the J gene lost 11 bases, with 13 bases spanning the gap.

This clonotype was seen a handful of times. This rearrangement joins TRBV12-3 or TRBV12-4 to TRBJ2-1; 10 nucleotides match TRBD2. J lost 0 bases, V lost 6 bases, and 8 bases had no gene match. The CDR3 extends over 17 amino acids. For the CDR3, the DNA is TGTGCCAGCAGCTCAGCTAGCGGGGGATACTCCTACAATGAGCAGTTCTTC. Translation: CASSSASGGYSYNEQFF.

This clonotype was recorded a few times. The chain couples TRBV11-2 to TRBJ1-1; perhaps TRBD1 as D (6 bases). This CDR3 comprises 14 residues. Trimming pared 2 bases from V and 1 base from J, leaving 8 bases between. CDR1 and CDR2 from the germline V gene are SGHAT and FQNNGV. The CDR3 reads CASSLPGANTEAFF. The CDR3 DNA follows: TGTGCCAGCAGCTTACCGGGGGCGAACACTGAAGCTTTCTTT.

This chain joins TRBV6-6 and TRBJ2-7; 15 bases align to TRBD2. Germline CDR1 MNHNY, CDR2 SVGAGI (reference sequence). V gave up 2 bases and J gave up 3 bases; unmatched junction bases: 5. The CDR3 loop spans 17 amino acids. CDR3 DNA sequence: TGTGCCAGCAGTTACGCCGGACTAGCGGGGGGGCTCTACGAGCAGTACGTC. Translating gives CASSYAGLAGGLYEQYV.

This clonotype was counted between two and nine times. This chain connects TRBV27 to TRBJ1-2; TRBD1 might be the D (5 bases). CDR1 is MNHEY and CDR2 is SMNVEV in the germline V gene (reference sequence). V lost 7 bases and J 2 bases, leaving 14 bases between the germline ends. This CDR3 is built from 14 residues. CDR3 residues: CASTSLGANYGYTF. The CDR3 DNA sequence: TGTGCCAGCACCTCGTTAGGGGCCAACTATGGCTACACCTTC.

V is TRBV24-1 and J is TRBJ2-1; 9 positions match TRBD2. Losses at the gene ends were 7 bases for V and 0 bases for J; bases not matched to a gene: 3. Germline assignment: CDR1 KGHDR and CDR2 SFDVKD. The CDR3 consists of 15 residues. In DNA form, the CDR3 reads TGTGCCACCAGAGATAGCGGGGGCTCCTACAATGAGCAGTTCTTC. It specifies CATRDSGGSYNEQFF.

This clonotype turned up a few times. The gene calls are TRBV18 and TRBJ1-6, with D tentatively TRBD1 (5 bases). The CDR3 contains 14 residues. V lost 0 bases and J lost 10, with 10 bases in between. Germline V CDR1 and CDR2: KGHSH, LQKENI. CDR3 nucleotide sequence: TGTGCCAGCTCACCACCGGGGGATTTGTCACCCCTCCACTTT. As protein: CASSPPGDLSPLHF. The variable domain in full, completed from reference TRBV18 and TRBJ1-6, reads NAGVMQNPRHLVRRRGQEARLRCSPMKGHSHVYWYRQLPEEGLKFMVYLQKENIIDESGMPKERFSAEFPKEGPSILRIQQVVRGDSAAYFCASSPPGDLSPLHFGNGTRLTVT.

This clonotype was seen more than once but under ten times. The chain recombines TRBV4-1 with TRBJ2-1; D unclear. The CDR3 is made up of 14 amino acids. With 0 bases removed from V and 9 bases from J, the gap between germline ends came to 12 bases. The germline gives CDR1 MGHRA, CDR2 YSYEKL. In DNA form, the CDR3 reads TGCGCCAGCAGCCAAGATCTGCGTATCGGTGAGCAGTTCTTC. Amino acids: CASSQDLRIGEQFF.

The V call is TRBV15, the J call TRBJ2-7; 8 bases match TRBD1. J was trimmed by 6 bases and V by 5 bases; bases with no gene match: 9. There are 14 residues in the CDR3. Per germline, CDR1 LNHNV and CDR2 YYDKDF (reference sequence). CDR3 amino acids: CATSGDRWYGEQYF. DNA for the CDR3: TGTGCCACCAGCGGGGACAGGTGGTACGGCGAGCAGTACTTC. The full variable domain, its missing parts supplied by reference TRBV15 and TRBJ2-7, is DAMVIQNPRYQVTQFGKPVTLSCSQTLNHNVMYWYQQKSSQAPKLLFHYYDKDFNNEADTPDNFQSRRPNTSFCFLDIRSPGLGDTAMYLCATSGDRWYGEQYFGPGTRLTVT.

For the CDR3, the DNA is TGTGCCAGCAGCCAGTCTAGGTACACTGAAGCTTTCTTT. Translating gives CASSQSRYTEAFF. This sequence joins TRBV7-9 and TRBJ1-1, with unresolved D. The CDR3 spans 13 residues. Germline lookup yields CDR1 SEHNR and CDR2 FQNEAQ (reference sequence). V dropped 5 bases and J dropped 3 bases, with 10 bases sitting between them. The full variable domain, with the rest looked up from reference TRBV7-9 and TRBJ1-1, is DTGVSQNPRHKITKRGQNVTFRCDPISEHNRLYWYRQTLGQGPEFLTYFQNEAQLEKSRLLSDRFSAERPKGSFSTLEIQRTEQGDSAMYLCASSQSRYTEAFFGQGTRLTVV.

In this sample, this clonotype turned up a few times. The V call is TRBV3-1, the J call TRBJ2-1; D remains ambiguous. Trimming pared 0 bases from V and 2 bases from J, leaving 8 bases between. Germline V gives CDR1 LGHDT, CDR2 YNNKEL (reference sequence). This CDR3 is built from 15 residues. CDR3 DNA: TGTGCCAGCAGCCAAGAGATTACGACCTACAATGAGCAGTTCTTC. Translation: CASSQEITTYNEQFF.

V is TRBV4-2 and J is TRBJ2-6, with D tentatively TRBD1 (5 bases). CDR3 length equals 14 residues. The germline CDR1 and CDR2 sequences are LGHNA and YNFKEQ. V lost 4 bases, J lost 5 bases, and 9 bases lay in between. CDR3 sequence reads: CASSPPDRANVLTF. Written as DNA, the CDR3 is TGTGCCAGCAGCCCGCCGGACAGGGCCAACGTCCTGACTTTC.

The chain employs TRBV6-1 and TRBJ2-3; D remains ambiguous. The CDR3 is 12 residues long. V shed 7 bases and J shed 2 bases, with 7 bases lying between them. Germline V gene sequence: CDR1 MNHNS, CDR2 SASEGT. The DNA of the CDR3 is TGTGCCAGCACTGTACTCACAGATACGCAGTATTTT. Translated, it gives CASTVLTDTQYF.